Listed below are T cell receptor beta chains from one sample, sequenced in a study of blood T cell repertoires in COVID-19. Sequencing was performed with immunoSEQ multiplex PCR; in TCRdb, only in-frame clones are kept and a portion is missing. The profile covers tens of thousands of clones, with about nine tenths appearing a single time and 3.5% to 4.5% taken by the ten largest. Sequencing was performed on peripheral blood. These receptors were obtained from a human donor in a cohort sampled during active COVID-19. CDR3s include the opening cysteine and the closing phenylalanine or tryptophan. The D gene is left open where the match is weak. Clone sizes are given selectively: once, few, many, or a class where the clone is expanded.

DNA	CDR3	size	V	J	D
TGTGCCAGCAGCCAAGATTCGGGAAGCAATCAGCCCCAGCATTTT	CASSQDSGSNQPQHF	.	TRBV4-2	TRBJ1-5	.
TGTGCCAGCAGTTCAGGGAAGCTAGATGGGGCCAACGTCCTGACTTTC	CASSSGKLDGANVLTF	.	TRBV28	TRBJ2-6	.
TGCGCCAGCAGTCAATCGAATCCCCAGGGGGAAAAGGAAGCTTTCTTT	CASSQSNPQGEKEAFF	.	TRBV23-1	TRBJ1-1	TRBD1
TGTGCCAGCAGCCCGCGGGTAGTCGGGGAGCTGTTTTTT	CASSPRVVGELFF	.	TRBV7-2	TRBJ2-2	.
TGTGCCTGGAGTGTTCTTTCAGAACGTATGTATGGCTACACCTTC	CAWSVLSERMYGYTF	.	TRBV30	TRBJ1-2	.
TGTGCCAGCAGTGAGGGAGGGTCGAACACCGGGGAGCTGTTTTTT	CASSEGGSNTGELFF	.	TRBV6-1	TRBJ2-2	TRBD2
TGTGCCAGCCGAGCGGGAGGTGGCGACGAGCAGTACTTC	CASRAGGGDEQYF	.	TRBV5-4	TRBJ2-7	TRBD2
TGTGCCAGCAGTGGCAGCAGGGGATTCGGGGCCAACGTCCTGACTTTC	CASSGSRGFGANVLTF	.	TRBV2	TRBJ2-6	.
TGTGCCAGCAGTGAACGGGCCGGGAGGAACACTGAAGCTTTCTTT	CASSERAGRNTEAFF	.	TRBV2	TRBJ1-1	.
TGTGCCAGCAGCTTAGAGGGGACAGGGCACACCGGGGAGCTGTTTTTT	CASSLEGTGHTGELFF	.	TRBV11-3	TRBJ2-2	TRBD1
TGCGCCAGCAGCCAAGATCGAGTCGGAACTAATGAAAAACTGTTTTTT	CASSQDRVGTNEKLFF	.	TRBV4-3	TRBJ1-4	.
TGTGCCAGCAGCTCCCCGGGGGGGGGCCGAACCCTCCACTTT	CASSSPGGGRTLHF	few	TRBV5-4	TRBJ1-6	.
TGTGCCAGCAGCTCTTCGGGAATTAGTGAGACCCAGTACTTC	CASSSSGISETQYF	.	TRBV9	TRBJ2-5	.
TGTGCCAGCTCCACGACAGGGATGAACACTGAAGCTTTCTTT	CASSTTGMNTEAFF	.	TRBV18	TRBJ1-1	TRBD1
TGTGCCAGTAGCCGCACTATGGAGACCTCCTACGAGCAGTACTTC	CASSRTMETSYEQYF	.	TRBV5-5	TRBJ2-7	.
TGTGCCAGCAGTGCTCCAGGGCAAGACACTGAAGCTTTCTTT	CASSAPGQDTEAFF	.	TRBV2	TRBJ1-1	.
TGTGCCAGCAGCCAAGATCCCCAAGGGGCGAGTTATGGCTACACCTTC	CASSQDPQGASYGYTF	.	TRBV4-2	TRBJ1-2	.
TGCGCCAGCAGCCGACTAGCGGGAGAGGTTGGGCAAGAGACCCAGTACTTC	CASSRLAGEVGQETQYF	.	TRBV4-1	TRBJ2-5	TRBD2
TGTGCCAGCACCCTTAGCGGGAGCAATGAGCAGTTCTTC	CASTLSGSNEQFF	.	TRBV11-3	TRBJ2-1	TRBD2
TGTGCCAGCAGCTCTAGCGGGAGTACGGGCGATACGCAGTATTTT	CASSSSGSTGDTQYF	.	TRBV7-3	TRBJ2-3	TRBD2
TGTGCCAGTAGTATCCAGGGCCTGGAGCCCCAGCATTTT	CASSIQGLEPQHF	.	TRBV19	TRBJ1-5	.
TGTGCCTGGAGTAAACACTCGACAGGGATGAGGAACTATGGCTACACCTTC	CAWSKHSTGMRNYGYTF	few	TRBV30	TRBJ1-2	TRBD1
TGTGCCAGCAACAAGGGGGCGGCCGAGCAGTACTTC	CASNKGAAEQYF	.	TRBV2	TRBJ2-7	TRBD1
TGTGCCAGCCGAAAAGAGAGGACTGAAGCTTTCTTT	CASRKERTEAFF	.	TRBV3-1/TRBV3-2	TRBJ1-1	.
TGTGCCAGCAGCAAAAGGGACATTAACTATGGCTACACCTTC	CASSKRDINYGYTF	.	TRBV6-6	TRBJ1-2	.
TGTGCCAGCAGCTTAACTAGCGGGGGAGGCTACAATGAGCAGTTCTTC	CASSLTSGGGYNEQFF	.	TRBV11-2	TRBJ2-1	TRBD2
TGCGCCAGCAGCCAAGTCGGACAGGGCCTCTACGAGCAGTACTTC	CASSQVGQGLYEQYF	.	TRBV4-1	TRBJ2-7	TRBD1
TGCGCCAGCAGCTATGAAGCGGGGCTCTCCTACGAGCAGTACTTC	CASSYEAGLSYEQYF	.	TRBV5-1	TRBJ2-7	TRBD2
TGTGCCAGCAGCTCCACCACTATAACGAGCTCCTACAATGAGCAGTTCTTC	CASSSTTITSSYNEQFF	once	TRBV7-9	TRBJ2-1	.
TGTGCCAGCAGAGCCGACAGGGGGAGAAGTCAGCCCCAGCATTTT	CASRADRGRSQPQHF	few	TRBV14	TRBJ1-5	TRBD1
TGTGCCACCAGTAGCGGGGGTAGCAATCAGCCCCAGCATTTT	CATSSGGSNQPQHF	.	TRBV24-1	TRBJ1-5	.
TGTGCCAGCAGCCGGGACAGGGTGGGGTTATTTTTCTTT	CASSRDRVGLFFF	.	TRBV7-2	TRBJ1-1	TRBD1
TGTGCCAGCAGCTTAGCAACGCGGGGAGAGACCCAGTACTTC	CASSLATRGETQYF	.	TRBV7-9	TRBJ2-5	.
TGTGCCAGCAGCCAAGAAACGGGACAGGTCAATCAGCCCCAGCATTTT	CASSQETGQVNQPQHF	.	TRBV4-2	TRBJ1-5	TRBD1
TGTGCCAGCAGGGTCGCGGGAGGATTCTACGAGCAGTACTTC	CASRVAGGFYEQYF	once	TRBV28	TRBJ2-7	TRBD2
TGCGCCAGCACCAGGACAGGGGGTTCACCCCTCCACTTT	CASTRTGGSPLHF	.	TRBV23-1	TRBJ1-6	TRBD1
TGTGCCAGCAGTGAAGACCAGGGTGGATACACTGAAGCTTTCTTT	CASSEDQGGYTEAFF	.	TRBV2	TRBJ1-1	.
TGCGCCAGCAGCTTTCACAGGGGTGGGGAGCAGTTCTTC	CASSFHRGGEQFF	.	TRBV5-1	TRBJ2-1	TRBD1
TGTGCCAGCAGTGAGTTTTCGGGGGGCGCAGGAAACATTCAGTACTTC	CASSEFSGGAGNIQYF	.	TRBV25-1	TRBJ2-4	.
TGTGCCAGCAGCTTAGTTGCGGGAGGTGTCGCAGATACGCAGTATTTT	CASSLVAGGVADTQYF	.	TRBV7-9	TRBJ2-3	TRBD2
TGCGCCAGCAGCCAACACCGAGGACAGGCGAGCTCCTACAATGAGCAGTTCTTC	CASSQHRGQASSYNEQFF	.	TRBV4-1	TRBJ2-1	TRBD1
TGCGCCAGCAGTGAGTCCGCAGGGTATGGTTATGGCTACACCTTC	CASSESAGYGYGYTF	.	TRBV10-2	TRBJ1-2	.
TGTGCCAGCAGTGGGGGGGGAAGGCAATCTAACTATGGCTACACCTTC	CASSGGGRQSNYGYTF	.	TRBV2	TRBJ1-2	.
TGTGCCAGCAGCTTGTCTGGGACTAGCGGGGCTTTATACAATGAGCAGTTCTTC	CASSLSGTSGALYNEQFF	.	TRBV5-4	TRBJ2-1	TRBD2
TGTGCCAGCAGCGTAGGACAGGGAGGAGAAAAACTGTTTTTT	CASSVGQGGEKLFF	once	TRBV9	TRBJ1-4	TRBD1
TGTGCCAGCAGCTTAACCCACGCGGGGGGTTGGGAGACCCAGTACTTC	CASSLTHAGGWETQYF	.	TRBV7-3	TRBJ2-5	TRBD2
TGTGCCAGCAGCTTAAGCAGGGACACTGAAGCTTTCTTT	CASSLSRDTEAFF	.	TRBV7-2	TRBJ1-1	.